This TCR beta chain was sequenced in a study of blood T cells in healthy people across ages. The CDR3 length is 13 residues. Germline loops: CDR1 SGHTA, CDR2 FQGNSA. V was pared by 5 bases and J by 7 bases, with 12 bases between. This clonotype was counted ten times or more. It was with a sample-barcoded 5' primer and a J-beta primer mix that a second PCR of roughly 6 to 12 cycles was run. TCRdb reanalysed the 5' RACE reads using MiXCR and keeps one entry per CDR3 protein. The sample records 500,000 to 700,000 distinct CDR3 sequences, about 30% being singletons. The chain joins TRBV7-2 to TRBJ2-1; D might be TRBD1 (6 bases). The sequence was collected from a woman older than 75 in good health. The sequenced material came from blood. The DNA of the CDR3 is TGTGCCAGCAGCCCCTACAGGGCTAATGAGCAGTTCTTC. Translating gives CASSPYRANEQFF.